The 24 T cell receptor beta chains presented below share a single source sample, sequenced in a study of blood T cell repertoires in COVID-19. Profiling relied on immunoSEQ multiplex PCR, and the TCRdb table lists in-frame clones only, not all of them. The data show roughly 100,000 clones, 87% seen once. Sequencing was performed on peripheral blood. The receptors derive from a woman in her fifties or sixties with COVID-19, enrolled during active disease.

A single count supports this clone. The chain links TRBV7-2 to TRBJ1-6, with D perhaps TRBD1 (6 bases). From germline, CDR1 is SGHTA and CDR2 FQGNSA. The CDR3 is 16 residues long. V lost 6 bases to trimming and J lost 1 base, with 13 bases between them. The CDR3: CASRPPRGSYNSPLHF. The CDR3, as DNA: TGTGCCAGCAGACCACCCAGGGGATCCTATAATTCACCCCTCCACTTT.

The chain links TRBV10-3 to TRBJ1-2; TRBD1 aligns across 9 bases. With V trimmed by 7 bases and J by 4 bases, 16 bases remained unmatched. Germline V gene data show CDR1 as ENHRY and CDR2 as SYGVKD. The CDR3 runs to 17 residues. The CDR3 DNA reads as TGTGCCATCAAACGGACAGGGGCATATGCCGATTCCTATGGCTACACCTTC. This translates into CAIKRTGAYADSYGYTF.

The V and J genes are TRBV4-3 and TRBJ2-7; TRBD2 agrees at 8 bases. CDR1 is LGHNA, CDR2 YSLEER, per germline. The CDR3 spans 15 residues. Germline trimming cut 3 bases from V and 4 bases from J; bases unmatched to any gene: 8. The CDR3 DNA reads as TGCGCCAGCAGCCAGGAAGCGGGGGTCCAGTACGAGCAGTACTTC. It specifies CASSQEAGVQYEQYF.

J is TRBJ2-7 and V is TRBV7-9; TRBD2 aligns across 7 bases. Unmatched junction bases numbered 4, after V lost 5 bases and J lost 0 bases. The CDR3 is 14 residues long. Germline V gene sequence: CDR1 SEHNR, CDR2 FQNEAQ (reference sequence). The CDR3 DNA is TGTGCCAGCAGCAGCCGGGACTACTCCTACGAGCAGTACTTC. The encoded protein is CASSSRDYSYEQYF.

This sequence joins TRBV4-1 and TRBJ1-4, with TRBD1 matching over 7 bases. There are 16 residues in the CDR3. V dropped 4 bases and J dropped 7; count of bases not matched to a gene: 12. Germline loops: CDR1 MGHRA, CDR2 YSYEKL. CDR3 loop: CASSPGGGLISEKLFF. The CDR3 DNA reads TGCGCCAGCAGCCCAGGGGGAGGACTGATTAGTGAAAAACTGTTTTTT.

The V gene is TRBV25-1, the J gene TRBJ1-2; unclear D gene. This CDR3 is 11 amino acids long. The V gene's germline CDR1 is MGHDK and CDR2 SYGVNS. Trimming took off 8 bases at V and 7 bases at J, with 11 bases between the two ends. This chain's CDR3 is CASGGTFGYTF. CDR3 sequence (DNA): TGTGCCAGCGGAGGAACGTTTGGCTACACCTTC.

This rearrangement joins TRBV24-1 to TRBJ1-2, with TRBD1 as a possible D gene (5 bases). Germline V lookup: CDR1 KGHDR, CDR2 SFDVKD. This CDR3 region has 13 residues. Trimming removed 9 bases at V and 4 bases at J, with 14 bases between. The CDR3 loop is CATGARDGYGYTF. CDR3 coding DNA: TGTGCCACCGGGGCGCGGGACGGCTATGGCTACACCTTC.

This clone showed up just a few times. Additional DNA sequences in this sample encode the identical CDR3. This chain uses TRBV9 with TRBJ2-3; 9 bases agree with TRBD2. V dropped 0 bases and J dropped 3; count of bases not matched to a gene: 2. Germline CDR1 and CDR2: SGDLS and YYNGEE. This CDR3 comprises 15 residues. The CDR3 loop is CASSVGAGGTDTQYF. DNA for the CDR3: TGTGCCAGCAGCGTAGGGGCGGGGGGGACAGATACGCAGTATTTT.

This chain links TRBV6-5 with TRBJ2-3; no clear D gene. Germline V gene data show CDR1 as MNHEY and CDR2 as SVGAGI. V gave up 7 bases and J gave up 0 bases, with 14 bases separating them. The CDR3 runs to 15 residues. Written as DNA, the CDR3 is TGTGCCAGCACCCCCCCGGGTAGAAGCACAGATACGCAGTATTTT. It yields the protein CASTPPGRSTDTQYF.

The chain recombines TRBV27 with TRBJ2-1, with D possibly being TRBD2 (7 bases). CDR3 length equals 15 residues. V lost 3 bases to trimming and J lost 2 bases, with 11 bases between them. Germline V gene lookup returns CDR1 MNHEY and CDR2 SMNVEV (reference sequence). For the CDR3, the DNA is TGTGCCAGCAGTTTGGCGGGGGCAACCTACAATGAGCAGTTCTTC. Its protein is CASSLAGATYNEQFF.

This sequence joins TRBV4-2 and TRBJ1-3; possibly TRBD1 for D (6 bases). Trimming took off 3 bases at V and 0 bases at J, with 9 bases between the two ends. Germline CDR1 reads LGHNA; CDR2 reads YNFKEQ. CDR3 length: 15 amino acids. In DNA form, the CDR3 reads TGTGCCAGCAGCCAGGACAGTAGCTCTGGAAACACCATATATTTT. It specifies CASSQDSSSGNTIYF.

The chain employs TRBV19 and TRBJ1-6, with D possibly matching TRBD1 (5 bases). CDR3 length: 16 amino acids. Trimming pared 0 bases from V and 9 bases from J, leaving 15 bases between. Per germline, CDR1 LNHDA and CDR2 SQIVND (reference sequence). CDR3 DNA: TGTGCCAGTAGTATAGATCCTGGGACTTCAGGTTCACCCCTCCACTTT. Amino acid sequence: CASSIDPGTSGSPLHF.

V gene TRBV4-2 combines with J gene TRBJ1-1, with 9 positions matching TRBD1. Per the germline V gene, CDR1 is LGHNA and CDR2 is YNFKEQ. The CDR3 totals 15 residues. After removal of 4 bases from V and 6 bases from J, the junction contained 9 bases not matched to a gene. The CDR3 here is CASSLHSDRGPEAFF. CDR3 bases: TGTGCCAGCAGCCTCCACTCGGACAGGGGACCTGAAGCTTTCTTT.

This chain joins TRBV6-5 and TRBJ1-5, with D maybe TRBD1 (5 bases). CDR1 MNHEY and CDR2 SVGAGI come from the germline V gene. V was trimmed by 7 bases and J by 5 bases, leaving 12 bases between them. The CDR3 runs 13 residues. The CDR3 nucleotides read TGTGCCAGCAAGCTAGGGGTCGATCAGCCCCAGCATTTT. Protein sequence: CASKLGVDQPQHF.

The CDR3 sequence is CASRRQEANTEAFF. In DNA, the CDR3 is TGTGCCAGCAGGAGACAGGAGGCGAACACTGAAGCTTTCTTT. The chain has TRBV6-5 and TRBJ1-1; perhaps TRBD1 as D (6 bases). Germline V lookup: CDR1 MNHEY, CDR2 SVGAGI. The CDR3 is made up of 14 amino acids. V lost 6 bases to trimming and J lost 1 base, with 12 bases between them.

The chain joins TRBV4-3 to TRBJ2-5; TRBD2 matches at 8 bases. The CDR3 totals 15 residues. Looked up from germline, CDR1 is LGHNA and CDR2 is YSLEER. V lost 1 base, J lost 5 bases, and 6 bases stayed unmatched. The CDR3 bases are TGCGCCAGCAGCCAAGCCGGGGGGGCAGGGGAGACCCAGTACTTC. Its translation: CASSQAGGAGETQYF.

The rearrangement links TRBV18 to TRBJ1-5, with TRBD1 identical over 9 bases. Unmatched junction bases numbered 5, after V lost 2 bases and J lost 6 bases. CDR3 size: 15 residues. In germline, CDR1 is KGHSH, CDR2 LQKENI. CDR3: CASSPSGQGFQPQHF. The CDR3 bases are TGTGCCAGCTCACCATCGGGACAGGGCTTTCAGCCCCAGCATTTT.

There are a few counts of this clone. V usage is TRBV6-2 or TRBV6-3 and J usage is TRBJ2-3; 16 bases fit TRBD2. Germline assignment: CDR1 MNHEY and CDR2 SVGEGT. The CDR3 is 20 amino acids. The V segment lost 2 bases and the J segment 0 bases; nucleotides outside the gene matches: 8. CDR3 in DNA: TGTGCCAGCAGTTACGCCGTCCCGGGACTAGCGGGGGGGAGCACAGATACGCAGTATTTT. It is translated as CASSYAVPGLAGGSTDTQYF.

This clone was detected only a few times. This chain connects TRBV9 to TRBJ1-5, with D perhaps matching TRBD1 (6 bases). The CDR3 spans 14 residues. The V end lost 4 bases, the J end lost 7 bases, and 15 bases lay between the germline ends. Germline CDR1 and CDR2: SGDLS and YYNGEE. The CDR3 protein is CASSPGGPGQPQHF. The CDR3 region has the DNA TGTGCCAGCAGCCCGGGGGGGCCGGGACAGCCCCAGCATTTT.

Concerning this clone: Other DNA sequences in the sample encode the same CDR3. The J gene is TRBJ1-6, the V gene TRBV27; possibly TRBD1 for D (5 bases). This CDR3 spans 13 amino acids. CDR1 is MNHEY, CDR2 SMNVEV, per germline (reference sequence). Trimming took off 6 bases at V and 9 bases at J, with 12 bases between the two ends. This chain's CDR3 is CASRGQGSSPLHF. CDR3 coding DNA: TGTGCCAGCAGGGGGCAGGGTAGTTCACCCCTCCACTTT.

The J gene is TRBJ2-3, the V gene TRBV29-1, with D uncertain. There are 11 residues in the CDR3. Germline lookup yields CDR1 SQVTM and CDR2 ANQGSEA. Trimming removed 7 bases from V and 1 base from J, with 6 bases in between. The CDR3 DNA sequence: TGCAGCGCCTCCCGCACAGATACGCAGTATTTT. Amino acid sequence: CSASRTDTQYF.

This chain uses TRBV10-3 with TRBJ2-6; weak D call: TRBD2 (6 bases). Trimming cost V 10 bases and J 0 bases, with 19 bases left between them. The CDR3 sequence is 17 residues long. Germline values: CDR1 ENHRY, CDR2 SYGVKD. CDR3 sequence: CATSGTPNYSGANVLTF. CDR3 DNA: TGTGCCACCTCCGGGACTCCTAACTACTCTGGGGCCAACGTCCTGACTTTC.

The V gene is TRBV28, the J gene TRBJ1-6; D is perhaps TRBD1 (5 bases). CDR3 size: 15 residues. CDR1 is MDHEN, CDR2 SYDVKM, per germline. Trimming stripped 3 bases from V and 6 bases from J, with 12 bases between. The DNA for the CDR3 is TGTGCCAGCAGTTTGGGGGGATTGATTAATTCACCCCTCCACTTT. It translates to CASSLGGLINSPLHF.

This chain connects TRBV4-1 to TRBJ1-5; D unclear. Germline CDR1 reads MGHRA; CDR2 reads YSYEKL. The CDR3 has 13 residues. The V and J ends lost 5 bases and 2 bases respectively, with 7 bases between them. CDR3 in DNA: TGCGCCAGCAGCGACACAGGCAATCAGCCCCAGCATTTT. Translated, it gives CASSDTGNQPQHF.